The text below deals with one T cell receptor (beta chain). Its cognate antigen is unknown. Generated by immunoSEQ multiplex PCR, the TCRdb table keeps only in-frame clones and is missing some. The data contain 1.4 million to 1.5 million clones, more than 95% of them singletons. The entry originates in a study of shared clonotypes between healthy human individuals. About the research overall: Donors were a couple of women and a few men aged 18 to 49. There were three CD4 naive, three CD4 memory, two CD8 naive and one CD8 memory plates per donor.

This CDR3 is built from 12 residues. Trimming left V 5 bases short and J 4 bases short, with 7 bases between. CDR1 and CDR2 from the germline V gene are SEHNR and FQNEAQ (reference sequence). Notes on the study in general: The study found lower generation probabilities in non-shared clonotypes than in those shared by all four donors.

The source of this sequence is a man aged 25-45 years in good health. Material: naive CD4+ T cells sorted from blood. Documented subset: CD45RA+ positively selected. This rearrangement joins TRBV7-9 to TRBJ2-3; D unresolved. Here the CDR3 DNA reads TGTGCCAGCAGCAAAGTAGCAGATACGCAGTATTTT. It codes for CASSKVADTQYF.